The rows below give T cell receptor beta chains drawn from one sample of a study of blood T cells in healthy people across ages. MiXCR was run by TCRdb on the 5' RACE reads, yielding one entry per CDR3 protein. The table shows fewer than 1,200,000 distinct CDR3 sequences, with under 30% occurring only once. These data were also filed under a second study, of T cells of mothers and their children.

Sequencing was carried out using blood. These TCRs come from a girl aged 2-15 years in good health. CDR3s include the opening cysteine and the closing phenylalanine or tryptophan. D genes are given only for firm matches. Rows give clone size only sometimes, using once, few, many, or a class for an expanded clone.

D gene,clone size,V gene,J gene,CDR3 DNA,CDR3 protein
.,few,TRBV20-1,TRBJ2-3,TGCAGTGCTAGAGCGGAGTTTAAGGGCACAGATACGCAGTATTTT,CSARAEFKGTDTQYF
TRBD2,few,TRBV7-9,TRBJ2-3,TGTGCCAGCAGCTACCGTCTAGCGGGAGCTAAAGATACGCAGTATTTT,CASSYRLAGAKDTQYF
.,.,TRBV20-1,TRBJ1-4,TGCAGTGCTACCAGGGTGGGGGAAAAACTGTTTTTT,CSATRVGEKLFF
.,.,TRBV24-1,TRBJ2-6,TGTGCCACCAGTGACCCGATATCTGGGGCCAACGTCCTGACTTTC,CATSDPISGANVLTF
.,.,TRBV6-5,TRBJ1-4,TGTGCCAGCAGTTACTTCAAGACGAATGAAAAACTGTTTTTT,CASSYFKTNEKLFF
.,.,TRBV14,TRBJ2-2,TGTGCCAGCAGCCAAGGGGACACCGGCCCCGGGGAGCTGTTTTTT,CASSQGDTGPGELFF
.,few,TRBV9,TRBJ2-3,TGTGCCAGCAGCGTAGCAGGGGACCCCCCCAGCACAGATACGCAGTATTTT,CASSVAGDPPSTDTQYF
.,few,TRBV29-1,TRBJ2-3,TGCAGCGTCGTGGACAGTTATACGCAGTATTTT,CSVVDSYTQYF
.,few,TRBV13,TRBJ2-7,TGTGCCAGCAGCTTAGGACGAGGGACCTCCACCTACGAGCAGTACTTC,CASSLGRGTSTYEQYF
.,few,TRBV29-1,TRBJ1-2,TGCAGCGTTGTGTTGGATCCCTATGGCTACACCTTC,CSVVLDPYGYTF
TRBD1,.,TRBV10-3,TRBJ2-7,TGTGCCATCAGTGGCCGGGACAGGGTCTTCGAGCAGTACTTC,CAISGRDRVFEQYF
.,.,TRBV29-1,TRBJ2-5,TGCAGCGTTGAATCAGCGGAAGAGACCCAGTACTTC,CSVESAEETQYF
TRBD1,few,TRBV28,TRBJ2-7,TGTGCCAGCAGTGGCGGGACAGGGAACTACGAGCAGTACTTC,CASSGGTGNYEQYF
TRBD2,.,TRBV20-1,TRBJ2-3,TGCAGTGCTAGAGATCTCCTTACTAGCGGGCTCACAGATACGCAGTATTTT,CSARDLLTSGLTDTQYF
.,few,TRBV10-3,TRBJ1-6,TGTGCCATCAGTGAGGGTAGGGGCAGATCACCCCTCCACTTT,CAISEGRGRSPLHF
TRBD2,few,TRBV28,TRBJ2-7,TGTGCCAGCAGTCCCCCTATTTTAGCGGGAGATTCGTACGAGCAGTACTTC,CASSPPILAGDSYEQYF
.,.,TRBV7-2,TRBJ1-1,TGTGCCAGCAGCATAGAAGGGATTAGTACTTTCTTT,CASSIEGISTFF
TRBD2,.,TRBV5-4,TRBJ2-7,TGTGCCAGCAGCTTGGGGGGACTAGCGGGTGTCGAGCAGTACTTC,CASSLGGLAGVEQYF
.,few,TRBV25-1,TRBJ2-7,TGTGCCAGCAGTGGAAGTGGATCTCTCCGGGAGCAGTACTTC,CASSGSGSLREQYF
.,.,TRBV27,TRBJ2-3,TGTGCCAGCAGTTTATTGATAGGGGAAGGAACAGATACGCAGTATTTT,CASSLLIGEGTDTQYF
TRBD2,.,TRBV11-2,TRBJ2-7,TGTGCCAGCAGCTTAGATCTAGCGGGAGCCCTGTCCTACGAGCAGTACTTC,CASSLDLAGALSYEQYF
.,few,TRBV29-1,TRBJ2-3,TGCAGCGCCCTCGGGGGGCACACAGATACGCAGTATTTT,CSALGGHTDTQYF
.,few,TRBV7-9,TRBJ1-6,TGTGCCAGCAGCTTAGATCCGAGGGCGACGTCACCCCTCCACTTT,CASSLDPRATSPLHF
TRBD2,few,TRBV4-1,TRBJ2-7,TGCGCCAGCAGCCAAGCGTCAAGCGGGAGGACCTCCTACGAGCAGTACTTC,CASSQASSGRTSYEQYF
.,few,TRBV20-1,TRBJ2-7,TGCAGTGCTAGAGATTTACTAGTGGGGCAGGACGAGCAGTACTTC,CSARDLLVGQDEQYF
TRBD1,few,TRBV20-1,TRBJ2-1,TGCAGTGCTACGCCCAGGGGGCACCCCTACAATGAGCAGTTCTTC,CSATPRGHPYNEQFF
.,few,TRBV9,TRBJ2-7,TGTGCCAGCAGCGCCTCCACAAGAAGCTCCTACGAGCAGTACTTC,CASSASTRSSYEQYF
.,few,TRBV29-1,TRBJ1-1,TGCAGCGCCGAGGGGGATCCATTCTATGAAGCTTTCTTT,CSAEGDPFYEAFF
.,.,TRBV5-1,TRBJ1-4,TGCGCCAGCAGCTTGACGGGGGACGAAAAACTGTTTTTT,CASSLTGDEKLFF
.,.,TRBV28,TRBJ2-7,TGTGCCAGCAGTCGAGAGGGCCTCTACTACGAGCAGTACTTC,CASSREGLYYEQYF
.,.,TRBV2,TRBJ1-4,TGTGCCAGCGGTGCTTTGGGAAAGACAGAGTGTGAATTT,CASGALGKTECEF
TRBD2,.,TRBV6-1,TRBJ2-1,TGTGCCAGCAGTGCAACAGCGGGAGTCTCCTACAATGAGCAGTTCTTC,CASSATAGVSYNEQFF
.,few,TRBV20-1,TRBJ1-4,TGCAGTGCTAGCGTTGGCACAACTAATGAAAAACTGTTTTTT,CSASVGTTNEKLFF
TRBD1,few,TRBV9,TRBJ2-3,TGTGCCAGCAGCGCCCACCAGGGGGCAGATACGCAGTATTTT,CASSAHQGADTQYF
TRBD1,.,TRBV29-1,TRBJ1-2,TGCAGCGTTGAAGGTGGAGGGGGCATGGGCTACACCTTC,CSVEGGGGMGYTF
.,.,TRBV5-1,TRBJ2-5,TGCGCCAGCAGCTTGGGACTTACGCAAGAGACCCAGTACTTC,CASSLGLTQETQYF
.,few,TRBV12-3/TRBV12-4,TRBJ2-5,TGTGCCAGCCGAACAGGGTGGGAGACCCAGTACTTC,CASRTGWETQYF
.,.,TRBV10-3,TRBJ2-7,TGTGCCATCAGTGTCGGGGTAGCCTACGAGCAGTACTTC,CAISVGVAYEQYF
TRBD1,.,TRBV7-2,TRBJ2-3,TGTGCCAGCAGCCTCGGGACAGGGGAGTGGGATACGCAGTATTTT,CASSLGTGEWDTQYF
.,few,TRBV6-1,TRBJ1-5,TGTGCCAGCCAACTATCTACAGGGAGAGCGGCTCAGCCCCAGCATTTT,CASQLSTGRAAQPQHF
.,.,TRBV6-2/TRBV6-3,TRBJ2-7,TGTGCCAGCAGCCCCCAAGGGGGGGCAGAGGCAGAAGGGTCCTACGAGCAGTACTTC,CASSPQGGAEAEGSYEQYF
TRBD1,.,TRBV7-9,TRBJ1-5,TGTGCCAGCAGCTTAGAGACAGGGAGTAGCAATCAGCCCCAGCATTTT,CASSLETGSSNQPQHF
TRBD2,.,TRBV20-1,TRBJ2-7,TGCAGTGCGAGAGCTAGCGGGAGAGATGAGCAGTACTTC,CSARASGRDEQYF
TRBD1,.,TRBV6-5,TRBJ2-7,TGTGCCAGCAGTTTTGGACAGGGGGTATCCTACGAGCAGTACTTC,CASSFGQGVSYEQYF
.,.,TRBV5-1,TRBJ2-6,TGCGCCAGCAGCCTGGATTTGGTTGGGCGAGGACTCCTTCTAATAGGGGCCAACGTCCTGACTTTC,CASSLDLVGRGLLLIGANVLTF
.,few,TRBV24-1,TRBJ2-1,TGTGCCACCAGTGATTTGCAACAGGGTGTAGTATTCAATGAGCAGTTCTTC,CATSDLQQGVVFNEQFF
TRBD2,.,TRBV28,TRBJ2-7,TGTGCCAGCACCCCCGGAGGGAGGGCCTACGAGCAGTACTTC,CASTPGGRAYEQYF
.,few,TRBV4-3,TRBJ1-4,TGCGCCAGCAGCCTCACTCGGGGTCTTAATGAAAAACTGTTTTTT,CASSLTRGLNEKLFF